This T cell receptor beta chain is drawn from a study of T-cell memory formation after mild COVID-19. Whole-study context: TCR clusters were largely donor specific.

Germline CDR1 is DFQATT and CDR2 is SNEGSKA (reference sequence). The CDR3 has 14 amino acids. Germline trimming cut 4 bases from V and 6 bases from J; bases unmatched to any gene: 5. Overall study results and limits: Memory cells collected pre-infection included some clones that later responded, suggesting cross-reactive memory joined. A balance of CD4 and CD8 characterized clones contracting day 15 to 85, whereas later expanders leaned CD4+.

Using constant-segment primers, 5'RACE produced TCR alpha and TCR beta cDNA libraries carrying sample barcodes and UMIs. TCRdb ran MiXCR on the 5' RACE reads and lists one entry per CDR3 protein. The sample records more than 350,000 distinct CDR3 sequences, roughly 15% being singletons. For this clonotype: Its antigen is unknown.

This receptor was obtained from a man aged 18 to 35 who had mild COVID-19 (a few samples of this study predate the infection). Cell type and time point are not known. This sequence joins TRBV20-1 and TRBJ1-6; 8 bases are a match to TRBD1. Sequencing input: PBMCs or a T cell subset sorted from them (not recorded which). The CDR3 region is CSAKPGGGNSPLHF. Here the CDR3 DNA reads TGCAGTGCTAAACCAGGGGGCGGTAATTCACCCCTCCACTTT.